The rows below give T cell receptor beta chains drawn from one sample of a study of PD-1 blockade in classical Hodgkin lymphoma. Method: immunoSEQ multiplex PCR; TCRdb's copy keeps in-frame clones and lacks some. Seen here are 70,000 to 85,000 clones, around 93% observed once, and the top ten hold 6.5% to 8%. Sample: peripheral blood mononuclear cells (PBMCs), taken at baseline. The receptor source for this set is a human donor with classical Hodgkin lymphoma. Each CDR3 is given with its conserved first and last residue. A D gene is named only where the DNA matches it firmly. Part of the rows lack a size; the others show once, few, many or a class for expanded clones.

v_call,clone_size,d_call,j_call,cdr3_nt,cdr3_aa
TRBV7-9,once,TRBD1,TRBJ2-7,TGTGCCAGCAGCTTACGACAGGGGATCTCCTACGAGCAGTACTTC,CASSLRQGISYEQYF
TRBV6-5,-,-,TRBJ2-7,TGTGCCAGCAGCCGCCGCCTTCGGTCGGAGCAGTACTTC,CASSRRLRSEQYF
TRBV5-1,-,-,TRBJ2-7,TGCGCCAGCAGCCCCCAAGAGGGCTACGAGCAGTACTTC,CASSPQEGYEQYF
TRBV18,-,-,TRBJ2-7,TGTGCCAGCTCACCCGGGGACTACGAGCAGTACTTC,CASSPGDYEQYF
TRBV27,many,-,TRBJ2-5,TGTGCCAGCAGTTTTAATGGCCATATGCAAGAGACCCAGTACTTC,CASSFNGHMQETQYF
TRBV28,-,-,TRBJ1-5,TGTGCCAGCAGTCCCACAGGAGCCAATCAGCCCCAGCATTTT,CASSPTGANQPQHF
TRBV27,-,TRBD2,TRBJ2-7,TGTGCCAGTTCTATAGTGGCGGGAGCCAGGCAGAGACAGTACTTC,CASSIVAGARQRQYF
TRBV2,-,TRBD1,TRBJ2-5,TGTGCCAGCAGTGAAGAGAGGGCCGGGACAGGGGGCATCGAGACCCAGTACTTC,CASSEERAGTGGIETQYF
TRBV29-1,-,TRBD2,TRBJ2-3,TGCAGCGTTGAAGTGGTAGCGGGGGGCACAGATACGCAGTATTTT,CSVEVVAGGTDTQYF
TRBV6-1,-,-,TRBJ2-5,TGTGCCAGCAGTGAAGACGGGGCTCAAGAGACCCAGTACTTC,CASSEDGAQETQYF
TRBV27,-,TRBD2,TRBJ2-3,TGTGCCAGCAGTTTATCGGCTAGCGGGGGAGATACGCAGTATTTT,CASSLSASGGDTQYF
TRBV6-1,-,-,TRBJ1-3,TGTGCCAGCAGCCCTGACGGGGGAAACACCATATATTTT,CASSPDGGNTIYF
TRBV30,once,-,TRBJ1-5,TGTGCCTACCAAGAGGGAACTTCGGGTCAGCCCCAGCATTTT,CAYQEGTSGQPQHF
TRBV25-1,-,TRBD1,TRBJ1-2,TGTGCCAGCAGTCCCCAGGGACAGGGGGCGATCGGCTACACCTTC,CASSPQGQGAIGYTF
TRBV10-3,-,-,TRBJ2-2,TGTGCCATCAGTGAGTCGGCCCCAGTCACCGGGGAGCTGTTTTTT,CAISESAPVTGELFF
TRBV7-9,-,-,TRBJ2-1,TGTGCCAGCAGCTTAGTCAGGAGCAATGAGCAGTTCTTC,CASSLVRSNEQFF
TRBV2,-,-,TRBJ2-3,TGTGCCGGACCGACAAGGGGCACAGATACGCAGTATTTT,CAGPTRGTDTQYF
TRBV7-3,once,TRBD2,TRBJ2-2,TGTGCCAGCAGCTTTCTAGCGGGGGCCAACACCGGGGAGCTGTTTTTT,CASSFLAGANTGELFF
TRBV27,-,TRBD2,TRBJ2-5,TGTGCCAGCAGTTTAAGGGCACGGTGGGTGTTAGCGGGAGCAGAGACCCAGTACTTC,CASSLRARWVLAGAETQYF
TRBV28,-,TRBD1,TRBJ1-5,TGTGCCAGCAGTTTCCCTGACAGGGCTGTACAGCCCCAGCATTTT,CASSFPDRAVQPQHF
TRBV18,once,TRBD1,TRBJ1-5,TGTGCCAGCTCGCTGGACAGGGAGGATCAGCCCCAGCATTTT,CASSLDREDQPQHF
TRBV5-1,once,-,TRBJ2-1,TGCGCCAGCAGCTTACGCCTTGGAGACAATGAGCAGTTCTTC,CASSLRLGDNEQFF
TRBV4-1,-,-,TRBJ1-1,TGCGCCAGCAGCCATTCAGGGGTCACTGAAGCTTTCTTT,CASSHSGVTEAFF
TRBV5-6,-,TRBD1,TRBJ2-2,TGTGCCAGCAGCTTCCGACTTACAGGGGGCGAGGGCGGGGAGCTGTTTTTT,CASSFRLTGGEGGELFF
TRBV30,-,-,TRBJ2-2,TGTGCCTGGAGTGGGCTAGCAGCGAACACCGGGGAGCTGTTTTTT,CAWSGLAANTGELFF
TRBV19,-,TRBD1,TRBJ2-2,TGTGCCAGTAGTTTAGGACAGGGAGAAGGAAACACCGGGGAGCTGTTTTTT,CASSLGQGEGNTGELFF
TRBV7-8,-,-,TRBJ2-5,TGCGCCAGCAGCAGGGGGACTAGTAAAGAGACCCAGTACTTC,CASSRGTSKETQYF
TRBV5-1,-,-,TRBJ2-2,TGCGCCAGCAGCTTGGAAACTAAGTCCGGGGAGCTGTTTTTT,CASSLETKSGELFF
TRBV11-2,-,-,TRBJ1-1,TGTGCCTGGGGGGGGAACACTGAAGCTTTCTTT,CAWGGNTEAFF
TRBV7-8,-,-,TRBJ1-4,TGTGCCAGCAGCCCCCCGGGACTTGGTAATGAAAAACTGTTTTTT,CASSPPGLGNEKLFF
TRBV4-1,-,-,TRBJ2-7,TGCGCCAGCAGGCATGCGTCGGGAGTCTCCTACGAGCAGTACTTC,CASRHASGVSYEQYF
TRBV19,-,-,TRBJ1-2,TGTGCCAGTAGTATGGTTTCGGCAGGGCCGTCCTATGGCTACACCTTC,CASSMVSAGPSYGYTF
TRBV30,-,-,TRBJ2-7,TGTGCCGGCCGGACAGCCTACGAGCAGTACTTC,CAGRTAYEQYF
TRBV7-8,-,TRBD1,TRBJ2-2,TGTGCCAGCAGCTTTGACAGGGTTAAGGCTACAGACACCGGGGAGCTGTTTTTT,CASSFDRVKATDTGELFF
TRBV2,-,TRBD2,TRBJ2-7,TGTGCCAGCAGTGGACTAGCGGACTCCTACGAGCAGTACTTC,CASSGLADSYEQYF
TRBV27,-,-,TRBJ1-3,TGTGCCAGCAGTCGCAACTCTGGAAACACCATATATTTT,CASSRNSGNTIYF
TRBV6-5,-,TRBD2,TRBJ2-1,TGTGCCAGCAGTTACAAAGTAGCGGGAGGGAATGAGCAGTTCTTC,CASSYKVAGGNEQFF
TRBV5-1,-,-,TRBJ1-1,TGCGCCAGCAGTTCCCCCGACGGGGTGAACACTGAAGCTTTCTTT,CASSSPDGVNTEAFF
TRBV5-4,once,-,TRBJ2-2,TGTGCCAGCAGCCATTCGGACTTCCTCGCCGGGGAGCTGTTTTTT,CASSHSDFLAGELFF
TRBV2,-,TRBD2,TRBJ2-7,TGTGCCAGCAGGGGGACTAGCGGGAACGAGCAGTACTTC,CASRGTSGNEQYF
TRBV9,-,TRBD2,TRBJ2-1,TGTGCCAGCAGCCCGAGGGGACTAGCGGGGGGGCGGAATGAGCAGTTCTTC,CASSPRGLAGGRNEQFF
TRBV6-4,-,-,TRBJ2-3,TGTGCCAGCAGTGACGGGGACTCCCGAAGAGATACGCAGTATTTT,CASSDGDSRRDTQYF
TRBV6-5,-,-,TRBJ1-3,TGTGCCAGCAGTTACCTACGGACCGGAAACACCATATATTTT,CASSYLRTGNTIYF
TRBV28,-,TRBD2,TRBJ2-7,TGTGCCAGCAGTCGTAGCGGGAACTCCTACGAGCAGTACTTC,CASSRSGNSYEQYF
TRBV7-9,-,-,TRBJ1-1,TGTGCCAGCAGCTTAGTAGGGGCGAACACTGAAGCTTTCTTT,CASSLVGANTEAFF
TRBV7-9,-,-,TRBJ1-4,TGTGCCAGCAGCTTAGAAACAGGTATTAATGAAAAACTGTTTTTT,CASSLETGINEKLFF
TRBV5-1,-,-,TRBJ1-6,TGCGCCAGCAGCTGGGAGGAGGGTAGTAATTCACCCCTCCACTTT,CASSWEEGSNSPLHF
TRBV5-1,once,TRBD2,TRBJ2-1,TGCGCCAGCAGCTCTCCCGGGACTAGCGGGGGGGGTGAGCAGTTCTTC,CASSSPGTSGGGEQFF
TRBV2,-,-,TRBJ1-6,TGTGCCAGCCTACCTGGCAGTCAGGCGATACAATATAATTCACCCCTCCACTTT,CASLPGSQAIQYNSPLHF
TRBV14,once,TRBD1,TRBJ2-2,TGTGCCAGCAGCCAACGGACAGGGCCCGGGGAGCTGTTTTTT,CASSQRTGPGELFF
TRBV28,-,TRBD1,TRBJ2-6,TGTGCCAGCATAGGGACAGGGGGCCTGGGGGCCAACGTCCTGACTTTC,CASIGTGGLGANVLTF
TRBV14,-,TRBD2,TRBJ2-7,TGTGCCAGCAGCCAGCGTAGCGGGGGGGCCGGATCGGACGAGCAGTACTTC,CASSQRSGGAGSDEQYF
TRBV27,-,TRBD1,TRBJ2-7,TGTGCCAGCAGTCCAGGGGGAAGGGCCCGCTTCGCCTCCTACGAGCAGTACTTC,CASSPGGRARFASYEQYF
TRBV15,-,TRBD2,TRBJ2-5,TGTGCCACCAGCAGCCCGAGCGGGAGTGGCCAAGAGACCCAGTACTTC,CATSSPSGSGQETQYF
TRBV6-6,-,TRBD2,TRBJ2-1,TGTGCCAGCAGTTACTCTGAAGGACTAGCGAGGAATGAGCAGTTCTTC,CASSYSEGLARNEQFF